Here is one T cell receptor beta chain with its context. The authors extracted RNA and reverse transcribed it into cDNA as the sequencing template. Assay used: immunoSEQ multiplex PCR; TCRdb lists only in-frame clones, some missing. Of some 200,000 clones listed, 40% to 45% are singletons. These data come from a study of CD8+ T cells in alopecia areata. Described treatment: oral pan-JAK inhibitor, 5-10 mg twice daily. The germline gives CDR1 SGHAT, CDR2 FQNNGV. Losses at the gene ends were 0 bases for V and 7 bases for J; bases not matched to a gene: 4. CDR3 length equals 15 residues. The material sequenced was CD4+ T cells sorted from blood, taken at approximately week 37, from a patient treated with tofacitinib. This receptor was taken from a human donor with alopecia areata. This chain uses TRBV11-2 with TRBJ2-1, with 9 bases lining up with TRBD2. This CDR3 is CASSLDSGRTNEQFF. The CDR3 bases are TGTGCCAGCAGCTTAGATAGCGGGAGAACGAATGAGCAGTTCTTC.